Reported below is one T cell receptor (beta chain). Compared with germline, one end of the junction differs, possibly owing to a read error. This entry comes from a study of blood T cells in healthy people across ages. The CDR3 runs 14 residues. Per germline, CDR1 SGDLS and CDR2 YYNGEE. Together with a sample-barcoded 5' primer, a J-beta primer mix was included in a second PCR lasting about 6 to 11 cycles. TCRdb re-derived calls from the 5' RACE reads in MiXCR, one entry per CDR3 protein. This sample has roughly 2 million distinct CDR3 sequences, with roughly 49% found just once. Sequencing used blood. The receptor comes from a woman between 40 and 55 years old in good health. V gene TRBV9 combines with J gene TRBJ2-7; D is ambiguous. CDR3 sequence reads: CDSSVASTPFEQYF. CDR3 nucleotides: TGTGACAGCAGCGTAGCTTCGACGCCATTCGAGCAGTACTTC.